This TCR beta chain is drawn from a study of cytomegalovirus exposure and HLA in healthy donors. The PCR made use of 60 Vbeta and 13 Jbeta primers. The repertoire was sequenced with immunoSEQ multiplex PCR; TCRdb's copy has only in-frame clones and lacks some. The sample carries about 190,000 clones, 79% recorded once. Whole-study findings and limits: Later on, an analysis tied roughly 17,000 TCR beta sequences to HLA alleles at 0.05 false discovery rate.

Looked up from germline, CDR1 is MNHNS and CDR2 is SASEGT. CDR3 length: 15 amino acids. V lost 4 bases to trimming and J lost 2 bases; unmatched junction nucleotides: 1. A remark on this clone: Its antigen is unidentified.

The chain carries TRBV6-1 and TRBJ2-1; 11 bases match TRBD2. This receptor was identified in a woman aged 18 to 35 in good health and CMV-seronegative. The sequencing sample was made of PBMCs. The CDR3 nucleotides read TGTGCCAGCAGTGGGGGACTAGCGGCCTACAATGAGCAGTTCTTC. This codes for CASSGGLAAYNEQFF.